This TCR beta chain stems from a study of cytomegalovirus exposure and HLA in healthy donors. General observations from the study: It was 150 to 200 TCR beta chains that were listed as cytomegalovirus-associated.

A word on this clone: As yet, its antigen is unknown.

The CDR3 spans 16 residues. V was pared by 2 bases and J by 4 bases, with 4 bases of the junction left unmatched. Germline assignment: CDR1 SGHRS and CDR2 YFSETQ. Amplification used 60 Vbeta primers and 13 Jbeta primers. TCRdb's table, derived via immunoSEQ multiplex PCR, lists solely in-frame clones and lacks some. The data contain about 190,000 clones, 65% to 85% of them seen just once; the ten biggest clones take up approximately 6%. The source of this sequence is a woman between 25 and 40 years old in good health and CMV-seropositive. The rearrangement links TRBV5-1 to TRBJ2-2; TRBD2 matches 11 bases. The sequencing sample was made of PBMCs. In DNA form, the CDR3 reads TGCGCCAGCAGCTTTAGCGGGGGGGCATCCACCGGGGAGCTGTTTTTT. Its translation: CASSFSGGASTGELFF.